These T cell receptor beta chains were read from a single sample in a study of blood T cell repertoires in COVID-19. Clones were sequenced by immunoSEQ multiplex PCR, and TCRdb holds only the in-frame ones, with some missing. In the table there are approximately 230,000 clones, about 87% of which are singletons. Sequencing was performed on peripheral blood. The receptors come from a woman between 25 and 40 years old with COVID-19, enrolled during active disease. CDR3s include the opening cysteine and the closing phenylalanine or tryptophan. The D gene is left open where the match is weak. Only some rows state a clone size, as once, few, many or a class for expanded clones.

CDR3 protein: CASSLELAGGLPGANVLTF
CDR3 DNA: TGTGCCAGCAGCTTAGAGCTAGCGGGAGGGCTCCCTGGGGCCAACGTCCTGACTTTC
clone size: -
D gene: TRBD2
V gene: TRBV7-2
J gene: TRBJ2-6

CDR3 protein: CASSREGGTNTGELFF
CDR3 DNA: TGTGCCAGCAGCCGTGAGGGCGGGACGAACACCGGGGAGCTGTTTTTT
clone size: -
D gene: -
V gene: TRBV5-5
J gene: TRBJ2-2

CDR3 protein: CASSPGTPRGSTGELFF
CDR3 DNA: TGCGCCAGCAGCCCCGGGACCCCCCGGGGGAGCACCGGGGAGCTGTTTTTT
clone size: -
D gene: -
V gene: TRBV5-1
J gene: TRBJ2-2

CDR3 protein: CATSDPRGLAGIPPYNEQFF
CDR3 DNA: TGTGCCACCAGTGACCCACGGGGACTAGCGGGGATTCCTCCCTACAATGAGCAGTTCTTC
clone size: -
D gene: TRBD2
V gene: TRBV24-1
J gene: TRBJ2-1

CDR3 protein: CASSAYGGGSTGELFF
CDR3 DNA: TGTGCCAGCAGCGCCTACGGTGGGGGCTCCACCGGGGAGCTGTTTTTT
clone size: -
D gene: -
V gene: TRBV7-6
J gene: TRBJ2-2

CDR3 protein: CASRQTGTDTQYF
CDR3 DNA: TGTGCCAGCAGACAGACAGGAACAGATACGCAGTATTTT
clone size: -
D gene: -
V gene: TRBV25-1
J gene: TRBJ2-3

CDR3 protein: CASSRDRGRGYGYTF
CDR3 DNA: TGTGCCAGCAGCCGAGACAGGGGGCGAGGCTATGGCTACACCTTC
clone size: -
D gene: TRBD1
V gene: TRBV5-6
J gene: TRBJ1-2

CDR3 protein: CASTRSSYNEQFF
CDR3 DNA: TGTGCCAGCACTAGAAGCTCCTACAATGAGCAGTTCTTC
clone size: -
D gene: -
V gene: TRBV12-3/TRBV12-4
J gene: TRBJ2-1

CDR3 protein: CASIAGTGSNEQFF
CDR3 DNA: TGTGCCAGCATTGCTGGGACAGGGAGCAATGAGCAGTTCTTC
clone size: -
D gene: TRBD1
V gene: TRBV27
J gene: TRBJ2-1

CDR3 protein: CASSEQGALTEAFF
CDR3 DNA: TGTGCCAGCAGCGAACAGGGGGCGCTTACTGAAGCTTTCTTT
clone size: few
D gene: TRBD1
V gene: TRBV7-9
J gene: TRBJ1-1

CDR3 protein: CASSTSRGRETQYF
CDR3 DNA: TGTGCCAGTAGCACGAGCAGGGGGCGGGAGACCCAGTACTTC
clone size: -
D gene: TRBD1
V gene: TRBV19
J gene: TRBJ2-5

CDR3 protein: CASSQEDRDRVNGYTF
CDR3 DNA: TGTGCCAGCAGCCAAGAGGACCGGGACAGGGTCAACGGCTACACCTTC
clone size: -
D gene: TRBD1
V gene: TRBV3-1/TRBV3-2
J gene: TRBJ1-2

CDR3 protein: CASSFGMVAFF
CDR3 DNA: TGTGCCAGCAGTTTTGGCATGGTAGCTTTCTTT
clone size: -
D gene: -
V gene: TRBV12-3/TRBV12-4
J gene: TRBJ1-1

CDR3 protein: CASSPGSNQPQHF
CDR3 DNA: TGTGCCAGCAGCCCGGGAAGCAATCAGCCCCAGCATTTT
clone size: few
D gene: -
V gene: TRBV11-2
J gene: TRBJ1-5

CDR3 protein: CASSVRIPADRESGNTIYF
CDR3 DNA: TGTGCCAGCAGCGTGAGAATTCCCGCCGACAGGGAATCTGGAAACACCATATATTTT
clone size: -
D gene: TRBD1
V gene: TRBV9
J gene: TRBJ1-3

CDR3 protein: CSASFPGQAVVEQFF
CDR3 DNA: TGCAGTGCTAGTTTTCCCGGACAGGCCGTCGTTGAGCAGTTCTTC
clone size: -
D gene: TRBD1
V gene: TRBV20-1
J gene: TRBJ2-1

CDR3 protein: CASSQASGRGNEQFF
CDR3 DNA: TGTGCCAGCAGCCAAGCGAGCGGGAGAGGTAATGAGCAGTTCTTC
clone size: once
D gene: TRBD2
V gene: TRBV14
J gene: TRBJ2-1

CDR3 protein: CASSLGTGGTEAFF
CDR3 DNA: TGCGCCAGCAGCTTGGGGACAGGGGGCACTGAAGCTTTCTTT
clone size: -
D gene: TRBD1
V gene: TRBV5-1
J gene: TRBJ1-1

CDR3 protein: CASSLAQGSYEQYF
CDR3 DNA: TGTGCCAGCAGCTTGGCACAGGGTAGCTACGAGCAGTACTTC
clone size: once
D gene: -
V gene: TRBV5-4
J gene: TRBJ2-7

CDR3 protein: CATRGFNEQFF
CDR3 DNA: TGTGCCACTCGGGGGTTCAATGAGCAGTTCTTC
clone size: -
D gene: -
V gene: TRBV24-1
J gene: TRBJ2-1

CDR3 protein: CASSYSPTEAFF
CDR3 DNA: TGTGCCAGCAGTTACTCCCCAACTGAAGCTTTCTTT
clone size: once
D gene: -
V gene: TRBV6-5
J gene: TRBJ1-1

CDR3 protein: CSVVPFGGFDTEAFF
CDR3 DNA: TGCAGCGTTGTCCCGTTTGGGGGGTTTGACACTGAAGCTTTCTTT
clone size: once
D gene: -
V gene: TRBV29-1
J gene: TRBJ1-1

CDR3 protein: CASSLVPQGSTGELFF
CDR3 DNA: TGTGCCAGCAGTCTGGTCCCACAGGGTAGCACCGGGGAGCTGTTTTTT
clone size: -
D gene: -
V gene: TRBV5-5
J gene: TRBJ2-2

CDR3 protein: CASSSDRGGYEQYF
CDR3 DNA: TGCGCCAGCAGCTCCGACAGGGGGGGATACGAGCAGTACTTC
clone size: -
D gene: TRBD1
V gene: TRBV5-1
J gene: TRBJ2-7

CDR3 protein: CASNLQAGYSNQPQHF
CDR3 DNA: TGTGCCAGTAACCTCCAGGCAGGCTATAGCAATCAGCCCCAGCATTTT
clone size: -
D gene: -
V gene: TRBV19
J gene: TRBJ1-5

CDR3 protein: CASSDGQLSNQPQHF
CDR3 DNA: TGTGCCAGCAGCGATGGACAGCTTAGCAATCAGCCCCAGCATTTT
clone size: many
D gene: -
V gene: TRBV9
J gene: TRBJ1-5

CDR3 protein: CASSQDQTGSTFF
CDR3 DNA: TGTGCCAGCAGCCAAGACCAGACAGGGAGTACTTTCTTT
clone size: once
D gene: TRBD1
V gene: TRBV3-1/TRBV3-2
J gene: TRBJ1-1

CDR3 protein: CASSEAPSDRGSYEQYF
CDR3 DNA: TGTGCCAGCAGTGAAGCGCCTTCGGACAGGGGGTCCTACGAGCAGTACTTC
clone size: -
D gene: TRBD1
V gene: TRBV2
J gene: TRBJ2-7

CDR3 protein: CASGGGARYQPQHF
CDR3 DNA: TGTGCCAGCGGGGGAGGGGCTCGCTATCAGCCCCAGCATTTT
clone size: -
D gene: -
V gene: TRBV27
J gene: TRBJ1-5

CDR3 protein: CASSETRGGGETQYF
CDR3 DNA: TGTGCCAGCAGTGAAACTCGTGGGGGAGGAGAGACCCAGTACTTC
clone size: once
D gene: -
V gene: TRBV2
J gene: TRBJ2-5